This TCR beta chain emerged from a study of shared T cell receptors in the human thymus. The CDR3 covers 13 residues. The V gene end was trimmed by 3 bases and the J gene end by 5 bases; junction bases not matched to a gene: 5. Germline CDR1 is GTSNPN and CDR2 is SVGIG (reference sequence). Profiled with immunoSEQ multiplex PCR; TCRdb holds only in-frame clones, not every one. The sample lists some 720,000 clones; approximately 88% were seen once. Separately, the same data were catalogued under a study of human thymus T cells. Turning to that study: The donor group consisted of healthy Finnish infants who were having corrective surgery for congenital heart defects.

The sequence came from a boy under two years old with a congenital heart defect. The genes are TRBV30 and TRBJ2-5; the match to TRBD1 covers 8 bases. Sequenced sample: thymocytes. CDR3 region: CAWRTGATETQYF. CDR3 sequence (DNA): TGTGCCTGGAGGACAGGGGCTACGGAGACCCAGTACTTC.